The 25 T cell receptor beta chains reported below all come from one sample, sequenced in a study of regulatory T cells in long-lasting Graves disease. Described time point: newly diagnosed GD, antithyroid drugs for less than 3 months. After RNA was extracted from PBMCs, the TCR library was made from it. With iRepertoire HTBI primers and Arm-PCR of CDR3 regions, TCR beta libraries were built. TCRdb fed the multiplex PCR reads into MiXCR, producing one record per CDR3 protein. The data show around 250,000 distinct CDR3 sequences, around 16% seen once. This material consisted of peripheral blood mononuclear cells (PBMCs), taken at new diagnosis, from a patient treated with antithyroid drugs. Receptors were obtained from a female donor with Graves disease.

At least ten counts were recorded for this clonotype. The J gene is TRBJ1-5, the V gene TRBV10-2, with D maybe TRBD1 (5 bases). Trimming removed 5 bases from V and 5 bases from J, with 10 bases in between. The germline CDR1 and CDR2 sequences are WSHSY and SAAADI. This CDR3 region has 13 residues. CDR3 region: CASSQRGDQPQHF. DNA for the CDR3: TGCGCCAGCAGTCAACGGGGGGATCAGCCCCAGCATTTT.

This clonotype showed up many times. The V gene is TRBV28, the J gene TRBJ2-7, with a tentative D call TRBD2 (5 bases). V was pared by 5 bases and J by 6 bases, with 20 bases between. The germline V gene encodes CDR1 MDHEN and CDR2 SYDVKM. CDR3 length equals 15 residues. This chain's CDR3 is CASSKWRAHFGEQYF. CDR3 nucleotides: TGTGCCAGCAGTAAATGGCGGGCCCACTTCGGCGAGCAGTACTTC.

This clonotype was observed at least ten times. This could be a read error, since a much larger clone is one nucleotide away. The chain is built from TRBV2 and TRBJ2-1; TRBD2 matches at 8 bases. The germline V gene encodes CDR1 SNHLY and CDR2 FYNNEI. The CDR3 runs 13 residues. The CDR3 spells CASQRERGNEQSF. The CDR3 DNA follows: TGTGCCAGCCAGCGGGAGCGGGGCAATGAGCAGTCCTTC.

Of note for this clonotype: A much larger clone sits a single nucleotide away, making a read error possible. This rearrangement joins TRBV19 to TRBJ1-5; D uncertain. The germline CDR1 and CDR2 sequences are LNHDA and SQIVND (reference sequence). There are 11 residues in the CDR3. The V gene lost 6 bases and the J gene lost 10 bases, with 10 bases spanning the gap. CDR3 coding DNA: TGTGCCAGTAGCAACGAGAGTCCCCAGCATTTT. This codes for CASSNESPQHF.

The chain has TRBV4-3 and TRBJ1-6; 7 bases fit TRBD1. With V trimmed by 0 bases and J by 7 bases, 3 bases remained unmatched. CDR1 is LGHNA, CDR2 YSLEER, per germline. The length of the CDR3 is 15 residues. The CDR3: CASSQEGQKNSPLHF. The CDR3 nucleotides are TGCGCCAGCAGCCAAGAGGGACAGAAGAATTCACCCCTCCACTTT.

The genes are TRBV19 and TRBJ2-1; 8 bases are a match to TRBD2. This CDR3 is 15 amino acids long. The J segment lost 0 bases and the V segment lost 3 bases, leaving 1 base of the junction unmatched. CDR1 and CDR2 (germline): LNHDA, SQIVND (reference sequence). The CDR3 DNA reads TGTGCCAGTAGTATGGGGACTAGCTCCTACAATGAGCAGTTCTTC. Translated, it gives CASSMGTSSYNEQFF.

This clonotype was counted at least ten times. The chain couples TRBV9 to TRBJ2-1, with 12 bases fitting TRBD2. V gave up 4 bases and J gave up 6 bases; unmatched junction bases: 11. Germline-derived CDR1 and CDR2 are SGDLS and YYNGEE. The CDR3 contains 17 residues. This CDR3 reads CASSPGLAGLRGNEQFF. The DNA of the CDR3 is TGTGCCAGCAGCCCCGGACTAGCGGGACTCCGTGGCAATGAGCAGTTCTTC.

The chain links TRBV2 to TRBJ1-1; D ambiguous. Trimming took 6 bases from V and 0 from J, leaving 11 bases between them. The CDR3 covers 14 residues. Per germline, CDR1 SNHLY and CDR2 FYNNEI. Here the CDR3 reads CASRRSGLNTEAFF. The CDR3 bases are TGTGCCAGCAGACGGTCCGGTTTGAACACTGAAGCTTTCTTT.

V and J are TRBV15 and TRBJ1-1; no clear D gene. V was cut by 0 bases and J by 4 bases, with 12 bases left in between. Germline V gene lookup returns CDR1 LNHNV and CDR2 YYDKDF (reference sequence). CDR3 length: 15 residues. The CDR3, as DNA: TGTGCCACCAGCAGAGATACGAGTTTGGGCACTGAAGCTTTCTTT. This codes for CATSRDTSLGTEAFF. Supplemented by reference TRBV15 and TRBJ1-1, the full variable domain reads DAMVIQNPRYQVTQFGKPVTLSCSQTLNHNVMYWYQQKSSQAPKLLFHYYDKDFNNEADTPDNFQSRRPNTSFCFLDIRSPGLGDTAMYLCATSRDTSLGTEAFFGQGTRLTVV.

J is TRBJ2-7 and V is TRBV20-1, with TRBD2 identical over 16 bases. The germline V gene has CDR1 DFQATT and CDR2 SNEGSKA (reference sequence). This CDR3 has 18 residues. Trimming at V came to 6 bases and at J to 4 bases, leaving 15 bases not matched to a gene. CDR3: CSAPTPGTSGRAGYEQYF. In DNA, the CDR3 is TGCAGTGCACCGACCCCCGGGACTAGCGGGAGGGCCGGGTACGAGCAGTACTTC.

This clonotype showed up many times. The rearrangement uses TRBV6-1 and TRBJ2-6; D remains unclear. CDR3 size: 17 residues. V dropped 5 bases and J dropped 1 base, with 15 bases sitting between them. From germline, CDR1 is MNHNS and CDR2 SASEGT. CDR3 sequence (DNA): TGTGCCAGCAGTAAGTCGTCGCGGTTTTCTGGGGCCAACGTCCTGACTTTC. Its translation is CASSKSSRFSGANVLTF.

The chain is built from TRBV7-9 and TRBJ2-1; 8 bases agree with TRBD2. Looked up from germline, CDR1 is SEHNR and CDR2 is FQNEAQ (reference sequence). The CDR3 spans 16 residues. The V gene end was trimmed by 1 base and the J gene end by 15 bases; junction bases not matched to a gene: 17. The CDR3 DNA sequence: TGTGCCAGCAGCTTAGGTTCTGGGACTAGTATCTTCGGTAGGTTCTTC. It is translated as CASSLGSGTSIFGRFF.

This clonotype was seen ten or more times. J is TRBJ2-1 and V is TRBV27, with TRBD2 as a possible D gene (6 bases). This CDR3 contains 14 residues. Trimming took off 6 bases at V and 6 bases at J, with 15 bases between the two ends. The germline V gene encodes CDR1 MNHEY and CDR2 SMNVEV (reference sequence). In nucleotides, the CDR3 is TGTGCCAGCAGGGCGCACGGGGGATCCAATGAGCAGTTCTTC. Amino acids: CASRAHGGSNEQFF.

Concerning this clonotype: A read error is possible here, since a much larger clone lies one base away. CDR3 coding DNA: TGTGCCAGCAGTGTCCTCCGTGGAGGCCAGACCTACAATGAGCAGTTCTTC. Protein sequence: CASSVLRGGQTYNEQFF. The rearrangement joins TRBV6-1 to TRBJ2-1; weak D call: TRBD2 (5 bases). This CDR3 is 17 amino acids long. Trimming stripped 4 bases from V and 2 bases from J, with 18 bases between. CDR1 and CDR2 from the germline V gene are MNHNS and SASEGT.

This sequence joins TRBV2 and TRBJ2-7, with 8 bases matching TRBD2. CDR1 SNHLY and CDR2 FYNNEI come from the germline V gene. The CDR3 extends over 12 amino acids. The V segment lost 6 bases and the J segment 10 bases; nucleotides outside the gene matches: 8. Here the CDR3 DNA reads TGTGCCAGCAGCCCCTCCGGGAGGGCCCAGTACTTC. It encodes CASSPSGRAQYF. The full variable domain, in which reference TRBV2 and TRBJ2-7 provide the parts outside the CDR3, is EPEVTQTPSHQVTQMGQEVILRCVPISNHLYFYWYRQILGQKVEFLVSFYNNEISEKSEIFDDQFSVERPDGSNFTLKIRSTKLEDSAMYFCASSPSGRAQYFGPGTRLTVT.

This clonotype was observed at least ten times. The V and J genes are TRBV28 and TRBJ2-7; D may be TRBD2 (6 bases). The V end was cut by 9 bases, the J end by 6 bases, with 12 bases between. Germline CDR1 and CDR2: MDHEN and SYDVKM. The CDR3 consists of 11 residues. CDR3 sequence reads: CASAAGTEQYF. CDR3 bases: TGTGCCAGTGCCGCGGGGACCGAGCAGTACTTC.

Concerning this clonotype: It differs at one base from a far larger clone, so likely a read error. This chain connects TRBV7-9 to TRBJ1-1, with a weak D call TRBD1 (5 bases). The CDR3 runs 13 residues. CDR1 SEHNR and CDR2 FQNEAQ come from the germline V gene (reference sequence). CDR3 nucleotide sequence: TGTGCCAGCAGCCGGGGGGTGAACACTGAAACTTTCTTT. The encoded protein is CASSRGVNTETFF.

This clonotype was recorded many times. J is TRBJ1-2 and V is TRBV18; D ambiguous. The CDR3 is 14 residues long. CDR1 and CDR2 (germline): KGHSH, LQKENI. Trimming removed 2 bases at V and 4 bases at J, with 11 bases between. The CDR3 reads CASSPTGELYGYTF. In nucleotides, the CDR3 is TGTGCCAGCTCACCAACCGGGGAGCTCTATGGCTACACCTTC.

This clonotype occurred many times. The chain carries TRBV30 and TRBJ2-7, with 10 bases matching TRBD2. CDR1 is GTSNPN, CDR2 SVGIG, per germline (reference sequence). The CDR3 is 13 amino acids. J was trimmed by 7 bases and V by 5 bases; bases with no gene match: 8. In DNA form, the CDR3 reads TGTGCCTGGGGCCGACTAGCGGGCCTGGAGCAGTACTTC. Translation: CAWGRLAGLEQYF.

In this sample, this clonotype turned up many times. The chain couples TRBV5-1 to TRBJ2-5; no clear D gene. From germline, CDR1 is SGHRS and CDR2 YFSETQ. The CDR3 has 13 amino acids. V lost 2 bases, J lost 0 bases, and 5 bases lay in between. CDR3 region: CASSFQYQETQYF. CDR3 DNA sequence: TGCGCCAGCAGCTTCCAGTACCAAGAGACCCAGTACTTC.

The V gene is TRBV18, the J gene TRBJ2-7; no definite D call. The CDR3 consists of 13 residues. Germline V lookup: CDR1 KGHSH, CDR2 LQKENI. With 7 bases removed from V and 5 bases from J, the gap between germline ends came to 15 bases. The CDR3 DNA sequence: TGTGCCAGCTGTTCATGGGGATCGGACGAGCAGTACTTC. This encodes CASCSWGSDEQYF.

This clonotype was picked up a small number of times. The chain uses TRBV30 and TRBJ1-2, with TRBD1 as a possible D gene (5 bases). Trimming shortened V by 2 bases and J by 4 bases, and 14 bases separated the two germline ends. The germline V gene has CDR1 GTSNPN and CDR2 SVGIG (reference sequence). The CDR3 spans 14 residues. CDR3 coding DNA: TGTGCCTGGAGTCCCACGGGAGGGGCCTATGGCTACACCTTC. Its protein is CAWSPTGGAYGYTF. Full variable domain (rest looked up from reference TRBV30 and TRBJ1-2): SQTIHQWPATLVQPVGSPLSLECTVEGTSNPNLYWYRQAAGRGLQLLFYSVGIGQISSEVPQNLSASRPQDRQFILSSKKLLLSDSGFYLCAWSPTGGAYGYTFGSGTRLTVV.

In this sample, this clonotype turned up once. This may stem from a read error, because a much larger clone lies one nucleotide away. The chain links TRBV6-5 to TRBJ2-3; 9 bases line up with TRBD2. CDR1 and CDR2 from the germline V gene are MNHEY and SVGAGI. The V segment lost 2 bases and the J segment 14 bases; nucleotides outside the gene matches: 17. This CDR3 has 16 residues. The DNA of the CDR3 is TGTGCCAGCAGTTACCCCCTGACTGGCGGGAGGGCCAAGCCGTATTTT. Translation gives CASSYPLTGGRAKPYF.

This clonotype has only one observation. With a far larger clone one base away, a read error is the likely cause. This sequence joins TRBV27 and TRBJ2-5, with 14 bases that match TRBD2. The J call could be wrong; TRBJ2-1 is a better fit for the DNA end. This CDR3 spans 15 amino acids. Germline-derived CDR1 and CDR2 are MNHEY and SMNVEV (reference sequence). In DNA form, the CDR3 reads TGTGCCAGCAGTTTATGGACGACTAGCGGGAGGGGGCAGTTCTTC. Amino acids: CASSLWTTSGRGQFF.

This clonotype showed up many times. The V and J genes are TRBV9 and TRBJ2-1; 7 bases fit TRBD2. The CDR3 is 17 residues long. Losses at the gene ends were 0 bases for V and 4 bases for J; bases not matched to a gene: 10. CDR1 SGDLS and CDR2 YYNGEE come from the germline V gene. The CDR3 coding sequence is TGTGCCAGCAGCGTAGATGGGGGAGGGGCTTCTTACAATGAGCAGTTCTTC. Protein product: CASSVDGGGASYNEQFF.